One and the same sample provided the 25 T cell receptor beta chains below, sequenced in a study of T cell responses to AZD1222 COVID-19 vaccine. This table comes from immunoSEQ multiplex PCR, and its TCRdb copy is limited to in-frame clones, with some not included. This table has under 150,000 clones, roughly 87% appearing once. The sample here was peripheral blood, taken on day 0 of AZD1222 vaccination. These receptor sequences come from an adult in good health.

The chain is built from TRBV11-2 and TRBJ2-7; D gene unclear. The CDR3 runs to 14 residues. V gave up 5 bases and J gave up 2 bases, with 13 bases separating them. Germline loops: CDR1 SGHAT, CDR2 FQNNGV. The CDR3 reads CASSVPGRAYEQYF. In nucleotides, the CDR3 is TGTGCCAGCAGCGTACCCGGACGAGCCTACGAGCAGTACTTC. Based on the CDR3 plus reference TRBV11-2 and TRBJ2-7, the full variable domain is EAGVAQSPRYKIIEKRQSVAFWCNPISGHATLYWYQQILGQGPKLLIQFQNNGVVDDSQLPKDRFSAERLKGVDSTLKIQPAKLEDSAVYLCASSVPGRAYEQYFGPGTRLTVT.

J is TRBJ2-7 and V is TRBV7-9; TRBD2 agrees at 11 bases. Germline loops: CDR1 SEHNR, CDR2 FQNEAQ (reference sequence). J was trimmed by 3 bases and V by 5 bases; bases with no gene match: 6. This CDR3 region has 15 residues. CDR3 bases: TGTGCCAGCAGCCGGGGGACTAGCGGAAACTACGAGCAGTACTTC. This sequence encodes CASSRGTSGNYEQYF. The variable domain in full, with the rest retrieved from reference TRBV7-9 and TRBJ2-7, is DTGVSQNPRHKITKRGQNVTFRCDPISEHNRLYWYRQTLGQGPEFLTYFQNEAQLEKSRLLSDRFSAERPKGSFSTLEIQRTEQGDSAMYLCASSRGTSGNYEQYFGPGTRLTVT.

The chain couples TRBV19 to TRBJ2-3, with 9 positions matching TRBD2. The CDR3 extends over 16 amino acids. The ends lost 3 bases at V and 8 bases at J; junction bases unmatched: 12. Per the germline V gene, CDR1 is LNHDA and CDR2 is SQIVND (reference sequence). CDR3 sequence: CASSIHSGSSKSTQYF. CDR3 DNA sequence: TGTGCCAGTAGTATTCATAGCGGGAGCTCTAAGTCTACGCAGTATTTT.

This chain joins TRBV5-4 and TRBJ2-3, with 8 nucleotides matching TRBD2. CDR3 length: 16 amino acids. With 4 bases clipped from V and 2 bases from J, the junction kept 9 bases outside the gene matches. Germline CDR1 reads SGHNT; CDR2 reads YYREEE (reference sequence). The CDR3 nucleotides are TGTGCCAGCAGCCCCGCCGGGGGGGCGAACACAGATACGCAGTATTTT. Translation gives CASSPAGGANTDTQYF.

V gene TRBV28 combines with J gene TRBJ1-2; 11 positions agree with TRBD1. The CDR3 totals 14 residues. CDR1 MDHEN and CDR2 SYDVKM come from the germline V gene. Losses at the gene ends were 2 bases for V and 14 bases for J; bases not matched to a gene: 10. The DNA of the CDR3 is TGTGCCAGCAGTTTAATGGGACAGGGGGAATTGAGGACCTTC. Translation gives CASSLMGQGELRTF.

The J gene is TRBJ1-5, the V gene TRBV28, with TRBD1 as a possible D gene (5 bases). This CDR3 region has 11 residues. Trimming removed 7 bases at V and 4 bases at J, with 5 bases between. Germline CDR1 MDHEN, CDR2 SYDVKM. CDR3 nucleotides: TGTGCCAGCAAGGGGAATCAGCCCCAGCATTTT. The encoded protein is CASKGNQPQHF.

The CDR3: CATSRAGEGSNEKLFF. CDR3 coding DNA: TGTGCCACCAGCAGAGCGGGGGAGGGGAGTAATGAAAAACTGTTTTTT. This sequence joins TRBV15 and TRBJ1-4; maybe TRBD1 (5 bases). The germline V gene has CDR1 LNHNV and CDR2 YYDKDF (reference sequence). This CDR3 contains 16 residues. V lost 1 base, J lost 4 bases, and 13 bases lay in between.

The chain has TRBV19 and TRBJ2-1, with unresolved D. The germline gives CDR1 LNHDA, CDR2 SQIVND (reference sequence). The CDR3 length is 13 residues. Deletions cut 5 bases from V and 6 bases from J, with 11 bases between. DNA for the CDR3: TGTGCCAGTAGTCCCCCCTGGGCCAATGAGCAGTTCTTC. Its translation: CASSPPWANEQFF.

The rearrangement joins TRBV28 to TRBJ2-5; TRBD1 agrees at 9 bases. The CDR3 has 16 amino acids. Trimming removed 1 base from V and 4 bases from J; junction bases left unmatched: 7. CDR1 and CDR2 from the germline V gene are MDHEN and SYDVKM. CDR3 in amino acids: CASSLFGTGIGETQYF. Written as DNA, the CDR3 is TGTGCCAGCAGTTTATTTGGGACAGGGATTGGAGAGACCCAGTACTTC.

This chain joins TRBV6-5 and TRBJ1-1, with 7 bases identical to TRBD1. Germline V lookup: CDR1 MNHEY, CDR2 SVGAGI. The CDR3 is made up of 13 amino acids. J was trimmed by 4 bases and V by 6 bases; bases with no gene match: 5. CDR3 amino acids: CASRPRQGTEAFF. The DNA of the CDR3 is TGTGCCAGCAGGCCCCGACAGGGCACTGAAGCTTTCTTT.

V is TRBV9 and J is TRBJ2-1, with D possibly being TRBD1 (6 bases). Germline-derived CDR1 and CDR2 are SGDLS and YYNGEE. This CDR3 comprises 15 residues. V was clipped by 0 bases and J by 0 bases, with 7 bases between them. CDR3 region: CASSVGTVSYNEQFF. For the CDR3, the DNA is TGTGCCAGCAGCGTAGGGACAGTCTCCTACAATGAGCAGTTCTTC.

Here the CDR3 reads CASSLSTVHQPQHF. CDR3 bases: TGTGCCAGCAGTTTGTCGACAGTTCATCAGCCCCAGCATTTT. The rearrangement joins TRBV27 to TRBJ1-5; the D gene is possibly TRBD1 (5 bases). Germline CDR1 is MNHEY and CDR2 is SMNVEV (reference sequence). Trimming stripped 3 bases from V and 5 bases from J, with 11 bases between. CDR3 length equals 14 residues.

The chain's CDR3 is CASSQTRTGGEHTNYGYTF. The CDR3 coding sequence is TGCGCCAGCAGTCAAACTCGGACAGGGGGAGAACATACTAACTATGGCTACACCTTC. The V call is TRBV23-1, the J call TRBJ1-2, with 10 nucleotides matching TRBD1. TRBV23-1 is sorted into the ORF group, with uncertain function. V was clipped by 2 bases and J by 0 bases; unmatched bases: 12. This CDR3 is 19 amino acids long.

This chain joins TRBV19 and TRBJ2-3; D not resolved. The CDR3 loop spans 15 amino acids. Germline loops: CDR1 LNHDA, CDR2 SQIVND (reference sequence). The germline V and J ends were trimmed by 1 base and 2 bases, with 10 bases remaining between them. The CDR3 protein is CASSIVGDLTDTQYF. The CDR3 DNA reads TGTGCCAGTAGTATAGTTGGGGATCTCACAGATACGCAGTATTTT.

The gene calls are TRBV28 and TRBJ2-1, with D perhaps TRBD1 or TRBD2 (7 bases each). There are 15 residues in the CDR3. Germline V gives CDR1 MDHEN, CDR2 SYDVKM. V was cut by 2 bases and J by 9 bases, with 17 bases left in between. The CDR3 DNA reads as TGTGCCAGCAGTTTACAGGGGGGGGCCAGGACTGAGCAGTTCTTC. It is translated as CASSLQGGARTEQFF.

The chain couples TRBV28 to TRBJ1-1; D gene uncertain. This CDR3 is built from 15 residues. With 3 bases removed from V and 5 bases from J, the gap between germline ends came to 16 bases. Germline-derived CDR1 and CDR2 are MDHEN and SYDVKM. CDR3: CASSFHGAGGTEAFF. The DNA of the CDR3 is TGTGCCAGCAGTTTTCACGGAGCCGGTGGGACTGAAGCTTTCTTT. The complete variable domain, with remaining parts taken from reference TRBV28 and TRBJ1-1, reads DVKVTQSSRYLVKRTGEKVFLECVQDMDHENMFWYRQDPGLGLRLIYFSYDVKMKEKGDIPEGYSVSREKKERFSLILESASTNQTSMYLCASSFHGAGGTEAFFGQGTRLTVV.

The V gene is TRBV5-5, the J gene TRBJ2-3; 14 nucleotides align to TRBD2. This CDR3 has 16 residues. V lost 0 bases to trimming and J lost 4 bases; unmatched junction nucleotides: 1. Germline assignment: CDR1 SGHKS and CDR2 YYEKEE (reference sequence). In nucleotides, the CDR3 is TGTGCCAGCAGCTTGGGGGGACTAGCGGGAGCAGATACGCAGTATTTT. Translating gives CASSLGGLAGADTQYF.

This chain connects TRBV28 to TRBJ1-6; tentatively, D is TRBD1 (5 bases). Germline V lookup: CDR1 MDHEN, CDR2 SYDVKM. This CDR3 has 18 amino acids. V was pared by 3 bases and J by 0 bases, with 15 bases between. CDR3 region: CASSLGREDGSYNSPLHF. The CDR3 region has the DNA TGTGCCAGCAGTTTGGGCAGGGAAGACGGCTCCTATAATTCACCCCTCCACTTT.

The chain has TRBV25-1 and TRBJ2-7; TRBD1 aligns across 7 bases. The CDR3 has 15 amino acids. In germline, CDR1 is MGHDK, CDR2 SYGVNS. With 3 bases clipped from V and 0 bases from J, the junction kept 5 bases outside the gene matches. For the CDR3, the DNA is TGTGCCAGCAGTGAGGGACAGCACAGCTCCTACGAGCAGTACTTC. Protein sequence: CASSEGQHSSYEQYF.

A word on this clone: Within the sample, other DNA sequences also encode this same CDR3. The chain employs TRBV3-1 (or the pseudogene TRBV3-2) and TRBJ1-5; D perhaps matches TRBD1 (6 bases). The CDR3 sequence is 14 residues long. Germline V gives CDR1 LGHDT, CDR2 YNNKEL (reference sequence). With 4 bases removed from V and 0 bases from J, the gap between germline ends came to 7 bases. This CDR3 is CASSPRGSNQPQHF. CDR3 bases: TGTGCCAGCAGCCCCAGGGGTAGCAATCAGCCCCAGCATTTT.

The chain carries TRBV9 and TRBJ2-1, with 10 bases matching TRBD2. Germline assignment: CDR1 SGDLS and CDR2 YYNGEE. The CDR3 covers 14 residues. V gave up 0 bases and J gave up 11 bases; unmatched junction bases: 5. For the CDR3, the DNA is TGTGCCAGCAGCGTAGGACTAGCGGGTTACCAGCAGTTCTTC. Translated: CASSVGLAGYQQFF.

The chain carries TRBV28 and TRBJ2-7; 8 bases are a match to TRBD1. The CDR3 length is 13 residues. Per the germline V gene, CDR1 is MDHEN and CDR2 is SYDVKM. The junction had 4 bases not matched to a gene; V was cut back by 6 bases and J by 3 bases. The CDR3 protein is CASRSGGLYEQYF. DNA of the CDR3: TGTGCCAGCAGGTCAGGGGGCCTCTACGAGCAGTACTTC.

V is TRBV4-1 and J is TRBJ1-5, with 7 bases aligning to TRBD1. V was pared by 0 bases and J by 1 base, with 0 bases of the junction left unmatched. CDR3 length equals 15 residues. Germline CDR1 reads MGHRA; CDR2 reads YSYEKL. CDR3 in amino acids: CASSQEQGSNQPQHF. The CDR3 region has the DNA TGCGCCAGCAGCCAAGAACAGGGGAGCAATCAGCCCCAGCATTTT.

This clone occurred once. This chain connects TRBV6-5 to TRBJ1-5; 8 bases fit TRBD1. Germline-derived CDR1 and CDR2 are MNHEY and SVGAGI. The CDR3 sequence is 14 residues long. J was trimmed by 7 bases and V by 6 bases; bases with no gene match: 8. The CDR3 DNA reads TGTGCCAGCAGCACCTATTCAGGGGGCCAGCCCCAGCATTTT. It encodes CASSTYSGGQPQHF.

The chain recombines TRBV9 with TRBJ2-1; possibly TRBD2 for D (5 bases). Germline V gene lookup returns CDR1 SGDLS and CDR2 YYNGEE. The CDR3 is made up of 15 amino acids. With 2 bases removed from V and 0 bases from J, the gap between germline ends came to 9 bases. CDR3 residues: CASSVSVSSYNEQFF. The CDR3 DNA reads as TGTGCCAGCAGCGTTAGCGTTAGCTCCTACAATGAGCAGTTCTTC.